Below, 30 T cell receptor beta chains from the same sample are listed, as sequenced in a study of cytomegalovirus exposure and HLA in healthy donors. Profiled with immunoSEQ multiplex PCR; TCRdb holds only in-frame clones, not every one. This sample has about 44,000 clones, with 80% to 95% found just once. Sequenced: PBMCs. The origin of the receptors is a woman aged 18-29 years in good health and CMV-seronegative.

The CDR3 here is CAARTGAGTPSRDEQYF. CDR3 DNA sequence: TGTGCCGCCCGGACAGGGGCCGGGACCCCCTCTAGGGACGAGCAGTACTTC. The chain is built from TRBV10-3 and TRBJ2-7; TRBD1 matches at 9 bases. The J segment lost 5 bases and the V segment lost 11 bases, leaving 22 bases of the junction unmatched. CDR3 length: 17 residues. CDR1 ENHRY and CDR2 SYGVKD come from the germline V gene.

The V gene is TRBV6-1, the J gene TRBJ2-6, with 7 bases aligning to TRBD1. J was trimmed by 0 bases and V by 4 bases; bases with no gene match: 6. This CDR3 contains 17 residues. The germline V gene encodes CDR1 MNHNS and CDR2 SASEGT. The CDR3 sequence: CASSVGTALSGANVLTF. The CDR3, as DNA: TGTGCCAGCAGTGTTGGGACAGCGCTCTCTGGGGCCAACGTCCTGACTTTC.

This chain connects TRBV11-3 to TRBJ2-7; TRBD1 aligns across 9 bases. The germline V gene has CDR1 SGHNT and CDR2 YENEEA. V dropped 4 bases and J dropped 2; count of bases not matched to a gene: 6. The CDR3 contains 15 residues. CDR3 nucleotide sequence: TGTGCCAGCAGCTCCGGGACAGGGACCACCTACGAGCAGTACTTC. It encodes CASSSGTGTTYEQYF.

There are a few counts of this clone. The rearrangement joins TRBV28 to TRBJ2-7, with a tentative D call TRBD1 (5 bases). The CDR3 extends over 14 amino acids. Trimming left V 3 bases short and J 3 bases short, with 12 bases between. Germline CDR1 is MDHEN and CDR2 is SYDVKM. The CDR3 loop reads CASSLSTVGYEQYF. The DNA for the CDR3 is TGTGCCAGCAGTTTGTCGACAGTCGGCTACGAGCAGTACTTC.

The CDR3 is CATSRGQTSGTDTQYF. The CDR3 nucleotides are TGTGCCACCAGCAGGGGACAGACTAGCGGCACAGATACGCAGTATTTT. The chain employs TRBV15 and TRBJ2-3, with D possibly TRBD2 on 8 matching bases. V dropped 3 bases and J dropped 1 base, with 14 bases sitting between them. Germline values: CDR1 LNHNV, CDR2 YYDKDF (reference sequence). CDR3 size: 16 residues.

The CDR3 region is CASSLEGENTEAFF. For the CDR3, the DNA is TGTGCCAGCAGCTTAGAAGGAGAGAACACTGAAGCTTTCTTT. The rearrangement uses TRBV7-9 and TRBJ1-1, with unresolved D. With 1 base removed from V and 1 base from J, the gap between germline ends came to 7 bases. Per germline, CDR1 SEHNR and CDR2 FQNEAQ (reference sequence). There are 14 residues in the CDR3.

The chain combines TRBV5-5 with TRBJ2-3, with D unresolved. The CDR3 length is 15 residues. The germline V gene encodes CDR1 SGHKS and CDR2 YYEKEE (reference sequence). Trimming removed 6 bases from V and 2 bases from J, with 16 bases in between. CDR3 nucleotide sequence: TGTGCCAGCATCATATCAGCACAGTTCACAGATACGCAGTATTTT. Amino acid sequence: CASIISAQFTDTQYF. The full variable domain, with the rest looked up from reference TRBV5-5 and TRBJ2-3, is DAGVTQSPTHLIKTRGQQVTLRCSPISGHKSVSWYQQVLGQGPQFIFQYYEKEERGRGNFPDRFSARQFPNYSSELNVNALLLGDSALYLCASIISAQFTDTQYFGPGTRLTVL.

The chain uses TRBV6-1 and TRBJ2-2; 7 positions agree with TRBD1. The CDR3 consists of 15 residues. The V gene end was trimmed by 6 bases and the J gene end by 3 bases; junction bases not matched to a gene: 7. Germline V gives CDR1 MNHNS, CDR2 SASEGT. The CDR3 protein is CASSPGTVHTGELFF. The CDR3 coding sequence is TGTGCCAGCAGCCCCGGGACAGTTCACACCGGGGAGCTGTTTTTT.

This clone has a single count. The chain is built from TRBV19 and TRBJ1-4, with D possibly matching TRBD1 (6 bases). Trimming removed 8 bases at V and 5 bases at J, with 18 bases between. The CDR3 consists of 15 residues. Germline CDR1 is LNHDA and CDR2 is SQIVND (reference sequence). The CDR3 protein is CASSTFSRGNEKLFF. The CDR3 DNA is TGTGCCAGTTCCACCTTCTCGAGGGGGAATGAAAAACTGTTTTTT. Together with reference TRBV19 and TRBJ1-4, the CDR3 gives the full variable domain: DGGITQSPKYLFRKEGQNVTLSCEQNLNHDAMYWYRQDPGQGLRLIYYSQIVNDFQKGDIAEGYSVSREKKESFPLTVTSAQKNPTAFYLCASSTFSRGNEKLFFGSGTQLSVL.

The chain combines TRBV28 with TRBJ2-7, with D uncertain. V was clipped by 2 bases and J by 3 bases, with 8 bases between them. The CDR3 totals 13 residues. The germline gives CDR1 MDHEN, CDR2 SYDVKM. CDR3 bases: TGTGCCAGCAGTTTACCGCAGATCTACGAGCAGTACTTC. This sequence encodes CASSLPQIYEQYF.

The chain's CDR3 is CASSMGGVGYGYTF. For the CDR3, the DNA is TGTGCCAGTAGTATGGGGGGAGTCGGCTATGGCTACACCTTC. The chain recombines TRBV19 with TRBJ1-2; the D gene is possibly TRBD1 (5 bases). Germline-derived CDR1 and CDR2 are LNHDA and SQIVND (reference sequence). Trimming shortened V by 3 bases and J by 4 bases, and 12 bases separated the two germline ends. The CDR3 contains 14 residues.

V is TRBV5-1 and J is TRBJ1-3; weak D call: TRBD1 (5 bases). V lost 4 bases to trimming and J lost 0 bases, with 11 bases between them. The CDR3 is made up of 15 amino acids. CDR1 and CDR2 from the germline V gene are SGHRS and YFSETQ. CDR3 DNA: TGCGCCAGCAGCATAACAGGCCGCTCTGGAAACACCATATATTTT. Translated, it gives CASSITGRSGNTIYF.

The chain joins TRBV6-4 to TRBJ2-5, with 9 bases aligning to TRBD1. The CDR3 runs 16 residues. Germline V lookup: CDR1 MRHNA, CDR2 SNTAGT. Germline trimming cut 3 bases from V and 4 bases from J; bases unmatched to any gene: 9. In DNA form, the CDR3 reads TGTGCCAGCAGTGAGTCCCCCGGGACAGGGCGAGAGACCCAGTACTTC. Amino acids: CASSESPGTGRETQYF.

This rearrangement joins TRBV28 to TRBJ1-2; D possibly corresponds to TRBD1 (6 bases). From germline, CDR1 is MDHEN and CDR2 SYDVKM. The V end was cut by 6 bases, the J end by 5 bases, with 13 bases between. The CDR3 is 13 amino acids. The CDR3 here is CASRPTDSYGYTF. The CDR3 DNA is TGTGCCAGCAGACCCACGGACAGTTATGGCTACACCTTC.

The rearrangement uses TRBV9 and TRBJ2-1; 10 nucleotides agree with TRBD2. This CDR3 has 17 amino acids. J was trimmed by 0 bases and V by 3 bases; bases with no gene match: 6. CDR1 is SGDLS, CDR2 YYNGEE, per germline. The CDR3 DNA is TGTGCCAGCAGCGAGGGGACTAGCGTTAGCTCCTACAATGAGCAGTTCTTC. Protein product: CASSEGTSVSSYNEQFF.

V is TRBV27 and J is TRBJ1-4; 7 bases fit TRBD1. The CDR3 spans 15 residues. V shed 5 bases and J 5 bases; nucleotides not matched to a gene: 8. Per the germline V gene, CDR1 is MNHEY and CDR2 is SMNVEV (reference sequence). The CDR3 nucleotides read TGTGCCAGCAGTCCACGGGACAGACAAAATGAAAAACTGTTTTTT. As protein: CASSPRDRQNEKLFF.

The gene calls are TRBV15 and TRBJ2-7; 7 nucleotides agree with TRBD1. V lost 5 bases, J lost 7 bases, and 14 bases stayed unmatched. The CDR3 loop spans 15 amino acids. Germline CDR1 reads LNHNV; CDR2 reads YYDKDF (reference sequence). The CDR3 DNA reads as TGTGCCACCAGCCCTAGGGACAGTGGTCTTGGGGAGCAGTACTTC. This codes for CATSPRDSGLGEQYF. The full variable domain, completed using reference TRBV15 and TRBJ2-7, is DAMVIQNPRYQVTQFGKPVTLSCSQTLNHNVMYWYQQKSSQAPKLLFHYYDKDFNNEADTPDNFQSRRPNTSFCFLDIRSPGLGDTAMYLCATSPRDSGLGEQYFGPGTRLTVT.

J is TRBJ1-2 and V is TRBV19, with a possible D match to TRBD1 (5 bases). Trimming removed 6 bases from V and 4 bases from J, with 12 bases in between. This CDR3 is built from 13 residues. From germline, CDR1 is LNHDA and CDR2 SQIVND (reference sequence). CDR3 sequence (DNA): TGTGCCAGTAGGCTGTCAGACAGCTATGGCTACACCTTC. It yields the protein CASRLSDSYGYTF.

The chain has TRBV6-1 and TRBJ1-1; no firm D call. There are 11 residues in the CDR3. Germline CDR1 reads MNHNS; CDR2 reads SASEGT. CDR3 region: CAAGVGTEAFF. CDR3 DNA sequence: TGTGCAGCGGGAGTGGGCACTGAAGCTTTCTTT.

CDR3 DNA sequence: TGCGCCAGCAGCTTGCATCATGACAGGTTGAACACTGAAGCTTTCTTT. Amino acids: CASSLHHDRLNTEAFF. This rearrangement joins TRBV5-1 to TRBJ1-1; tentative D call: TRBD1 (6 bases). The CDR3 has 16 residues. V was cut by 1 base and J by 0 bases, with 13 bases left in between. Germline V CDR1 and CDR2: SGHRS, YFSETQ.

The V call is TRBV28, the J call TRBJ1-1; D might be TRBD1 (6 bases). CDR3 length: 12 residues. The germline gives CDR1 MDHEN, CDR2 SYDVKM. The ends were cut back, 7 bases at V and 4 bases at J, with 10 bases in the middle. CDR3 bases: TGTGCCAGCAATGGGGGCCCCACTGAAGCTTTCTTT. This gives the protein CASNGGPTEAFF.

The gene calls are TRBV2 and TRBJ1-3, with TRBD1 matching over 8 bases. This CDR3 has 15 amino acids. V lost 6 bases, J lost 0 bases, and 4 bases stayed unmatched. Germline assignment: CDR1 SNHLY and CDR2 FYNNEI. The CDR3 DNA sequence: TGTGCCAGCAGGAGACAGGGGAACTCTGGAAACACCATATATTTT. Protein: CASRRQGNSGNTIYF.

V and J are TRBV5-1 and TRBJ1-1; TRBD1 agrees at 12 bases. Germline CDR1 reads SGHRS; CDR2 reads YFSETQ. The CDR3 has 16 amino acids. The ends lost 4 bases at V and 4 bases at J; junction bases unmatched: 8. The CDR3 is CASSQWGTGGSTEAFF. The CDR3 DNA is TGCGCCAGCAGCCAATGGGGGACAGGGGGCTCCACTGAAGCTTTCTTT. The variable domain in full, with the rest retrieved from reference TRBV5-1 and TRBJ1-1, is KAGVTQTPRYLIKTRGQQVTLSCSPISGHRSVSWYQQTPGQGLQFLFEYFSETQRNKGNFPGRFSGRQFSNSRSEMNVSTLELGDSALYLCASSQWGTGGSTEAFFGQGTRLTVV.

This rearrangement joins TRBV18 to TRBJ2-3; 8 bases are a match to TRBD1. The junction had 5 bases not matched to a gene; V was cut back by 0 bases and J by 3 bases. From germline, CDR1 is KGHSH and CDR2 LQKENI. The CDR3 runs 16 residues. The CDR3, as DNA: TGTGCCAGCTCACCACCGATAGGACAGGGAACAGATACGCAGTATTTT. Its translation is CASSPPIGQGTDTQYF.

This chain joins TRBV2 and TRBJ2-3; TRBD1 is a possible D gene (5 bases). V shed 2 bases and J shed 4 bases, with 10 bases lying between them. The germline CDR1 and CDR2 sequences are SNHLY and FYNNEI. The CDR3 has 14 residues. The CDR3 spells CASSEQGRSDTQYF. CDR3 nucleotides: TGTGCCAGCAGTGAACAGGGCAGGTCAGATACGCAGTATTTT.

The V call is TRBV2, the J call TRBJ2-1; weak D call: TRBD2 (6 bases). The CDR3 runs 13 residues. Trimming shortened V by 3 bases and J by 6 bases, and 9 bases separated the two germline ends. Germline loops: CDR1 SNHLY, CDR2 FYNNEI. The CDR3 DNA is TGTGCCAGCAGTGACCTCGGGGGCAATGAGCAGTTCTTC. It encodes CASSDLGGNEQFF. Full variable domain (missing parts from reference TRBV2 and TRBJ2-1): EPEVTQTPSHQVTQMGQEVILRCVPISNHLYFYWYRQILGQKVEFLVSFYNNEISEKSEIFDDQFSVERPDGSNFTLKIRSTKLEDSAMYFCASSDLGGNEQFFGPGTRLTVL.

CDR3 sequence (DNA): TGCGCCAGCAAACAGGGGCCGGATACTGGGGCCAACGTCCTGACTTTC. Translating gives CASKQGPDTGANVLTF. This chain uses TRBV4-1 with TRBJ2-6; 7 nucleotides align to TRBD1. Germline V gene lookup returns CDR1 MGHRA and CDR2 YSYEKL. There are 16 residues in the CDR3. V lost 7 bases to trimming and J lost 2 bases; unmatched junction nucleotides: 8.

The chain carries TRBV5-5 and TRBJ1-2, with 9 bases identical to TRBD1. Germline lookup yields CDR1 SGHKS and CDR2 YYEKEE (reference sequence). V was clipped by 3 bases and J by 4 bases; unmatched bases: 10. The length of the CDR3 is 16 residues. The CDR3 DNA is TGTGCCAGCAGCTCAGACAGGGGGTCCTTTCCCTATGGCTACACCTTC. It encodes CASSSDRGSFPYGYTF.

The V and J genes are TRBV9 and TRBJ1-1, with TRBD1 as a possible D gene (5 bases). Germline values: CDR1 SGDLS, CDR2 YYNGEE. The CDR3 length is 14 residues. The V end was cut by 2 bases, the J end by 5 bases, with 13 bases between. CDR3 coding DNA: TGTGCCAGCAGCGTCAGTGGGGCGCGTACTGAAGCTTTCTTT. Protein product: CASSVSGARTEAFF.

This chain uses TRBV4-1 with TRBJ2-3, with TRBD2 identical over 7 bases. The CDR3 totals 19 residues. V lost 1 base and J lost 6; bases outside the gene matches: 19. Germline V gene lookup returns CDR1 MGHRA and CDR2 YSYEKL. CDR3 nucleotides: TGCGCCAGCAGCCAAGTCTGGGCGGTCGGTACAAGCGGGGTCGATACGCAGTATTTT. This gives the protein CASSQVWAVGTSGVDTQYF.